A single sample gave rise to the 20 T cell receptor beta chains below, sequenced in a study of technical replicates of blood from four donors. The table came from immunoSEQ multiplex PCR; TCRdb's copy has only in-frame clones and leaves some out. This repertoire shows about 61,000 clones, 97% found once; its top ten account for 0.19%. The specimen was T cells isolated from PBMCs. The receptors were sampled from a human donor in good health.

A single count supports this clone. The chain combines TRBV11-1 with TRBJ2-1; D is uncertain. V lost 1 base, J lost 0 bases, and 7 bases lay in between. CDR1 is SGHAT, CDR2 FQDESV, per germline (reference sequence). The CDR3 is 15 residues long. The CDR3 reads CASSLGLDSYNEQFF. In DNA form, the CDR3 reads TGTGCCAGCAGCTTAGGATTAGACTCCTACAATGAGCAGTTCTTC.

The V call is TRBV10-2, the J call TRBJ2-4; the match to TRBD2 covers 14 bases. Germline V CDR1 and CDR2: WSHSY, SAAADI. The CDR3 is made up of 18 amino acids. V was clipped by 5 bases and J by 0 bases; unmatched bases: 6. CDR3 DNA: TGCGCCAGCAGTCTCGGACTAGCGGGGGGACTAGCCAAAAACATTCAGTACTTC. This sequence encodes CASSLGLAGGLAKNIQYF.

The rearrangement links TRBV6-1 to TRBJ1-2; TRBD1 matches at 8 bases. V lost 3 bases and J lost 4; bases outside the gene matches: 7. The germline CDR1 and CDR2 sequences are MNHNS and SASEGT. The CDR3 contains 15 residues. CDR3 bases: TGTGCCAGCAGTGACGACAGGGGCCCTCTCTATGGCTACACCTTC. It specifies CASSDDRGPLYGYTF.

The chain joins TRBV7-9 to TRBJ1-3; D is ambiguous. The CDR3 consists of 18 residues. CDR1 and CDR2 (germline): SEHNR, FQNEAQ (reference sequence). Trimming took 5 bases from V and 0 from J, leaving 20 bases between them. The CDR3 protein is CASSEASLRALSGNTIYF. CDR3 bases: TGTGCCAGCAGCGAAGCAAGTCTGAGGGCACTCTCTGGAAACACCATATATTTT.

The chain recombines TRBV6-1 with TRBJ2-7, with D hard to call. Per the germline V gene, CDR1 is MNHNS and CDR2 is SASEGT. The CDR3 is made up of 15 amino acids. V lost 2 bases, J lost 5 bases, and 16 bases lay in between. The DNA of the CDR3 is TGTGCCAGCAGTGAAAGCGTTGATAGCTACAACGAGCAGTACTTC. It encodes CASSESVDSYNEQYF.

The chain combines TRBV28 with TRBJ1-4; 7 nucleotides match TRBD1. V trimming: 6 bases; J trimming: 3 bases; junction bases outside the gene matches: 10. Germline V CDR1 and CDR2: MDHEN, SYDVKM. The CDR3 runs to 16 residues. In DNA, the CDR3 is TGTGCCAGCAGGCAAGACCAGGGGACAGCTAATGAAAAACTGTTTTTT. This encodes CASRQDQGTANEKLFF.

CDR3 residues: CASSRLAGGYEQYF. In nucleotides, the CDR3 is TGCGCCAGCAGTCGACTAGCGGGAGGCTACGAGCAGTACTTC. This chain uses TRBV5-1 with TRBJ2-7, with 13 bases fitting TRBD2. Germline CDR1 is SGHRS and CDR2 is YFSETQ. The CDR3 length is 14 residues. With V trimmed by 5 bases and J by 3 bases, 2 bases remained unmatched.

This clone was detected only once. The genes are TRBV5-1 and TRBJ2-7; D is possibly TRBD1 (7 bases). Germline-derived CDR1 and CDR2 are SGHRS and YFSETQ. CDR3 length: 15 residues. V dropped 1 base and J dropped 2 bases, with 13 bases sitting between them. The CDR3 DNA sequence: TGCGCCAGCAGCTTGCAGGGGGGTCCCACCTACGAGCAGTACTTC. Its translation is CASSLQGGPTYEQYF.

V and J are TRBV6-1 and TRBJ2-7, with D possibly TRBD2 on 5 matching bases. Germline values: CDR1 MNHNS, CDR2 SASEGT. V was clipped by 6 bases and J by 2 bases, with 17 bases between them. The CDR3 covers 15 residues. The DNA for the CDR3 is TGTGCCAGCAGGGCACTAGGTTTGTACCCCTACGAGCAGTACTTC. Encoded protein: CASRALGLYPYEQYF.

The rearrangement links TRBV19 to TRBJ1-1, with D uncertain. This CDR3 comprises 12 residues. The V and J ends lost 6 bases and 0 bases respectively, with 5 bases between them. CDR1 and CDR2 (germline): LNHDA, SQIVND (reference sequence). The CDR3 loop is CASRFMNTEAFF. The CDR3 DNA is TGTGCCAGTAGGTTCATGAACACTGAAGCTTTCTTT.

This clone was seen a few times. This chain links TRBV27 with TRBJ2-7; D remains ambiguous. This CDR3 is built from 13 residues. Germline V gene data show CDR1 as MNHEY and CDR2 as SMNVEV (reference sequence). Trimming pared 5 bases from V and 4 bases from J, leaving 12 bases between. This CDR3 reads CASSQAPTYEQYF. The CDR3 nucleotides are TGTGCCAGCAGTCAAGCTCCGACTTACGAGCAGTACTTC.

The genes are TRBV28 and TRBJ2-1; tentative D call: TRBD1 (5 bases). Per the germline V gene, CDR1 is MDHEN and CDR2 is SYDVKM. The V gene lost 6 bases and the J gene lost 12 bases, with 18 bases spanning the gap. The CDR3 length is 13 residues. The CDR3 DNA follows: TGTGCCAGCAGAATCGCACAGGAGTTTGCGCAGTTCTTC. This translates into CASRIAQEFAQFF.

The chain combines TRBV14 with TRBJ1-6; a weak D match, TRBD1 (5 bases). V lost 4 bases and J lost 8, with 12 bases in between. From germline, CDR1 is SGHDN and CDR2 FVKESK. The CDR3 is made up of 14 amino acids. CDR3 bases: TGTGCCAGCAGCCTATCAGGGATAGATTCACCCCTCCACTTT. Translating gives CASSLSGIDSPLHF.

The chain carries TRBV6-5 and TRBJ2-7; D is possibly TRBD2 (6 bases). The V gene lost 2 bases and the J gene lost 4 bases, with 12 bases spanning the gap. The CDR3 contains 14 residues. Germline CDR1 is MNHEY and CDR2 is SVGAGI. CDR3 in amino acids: CASSYLKGRYEQYF. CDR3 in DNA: TGTGCCAGCAGTTACCTCAAGGGGAGGTACGAGCAGTACTTC.

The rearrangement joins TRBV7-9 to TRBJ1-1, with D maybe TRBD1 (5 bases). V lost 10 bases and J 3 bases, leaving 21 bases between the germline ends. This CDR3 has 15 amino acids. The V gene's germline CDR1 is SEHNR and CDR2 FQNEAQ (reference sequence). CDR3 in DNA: TGTGCCACTCTAAGAGTCAGGGCAACGGACACTGAAGCTTTCTTT. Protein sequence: CATLRVRATDTEAFF.

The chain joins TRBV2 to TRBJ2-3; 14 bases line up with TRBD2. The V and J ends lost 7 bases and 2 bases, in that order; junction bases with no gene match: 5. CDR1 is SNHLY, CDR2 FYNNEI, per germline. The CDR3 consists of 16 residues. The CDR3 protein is CASTGLAGALTDTQYF. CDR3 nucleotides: TGTGCCAGCACGGGACTAGCGGGGGCCCTCACAGATACGCAGTATTTT.

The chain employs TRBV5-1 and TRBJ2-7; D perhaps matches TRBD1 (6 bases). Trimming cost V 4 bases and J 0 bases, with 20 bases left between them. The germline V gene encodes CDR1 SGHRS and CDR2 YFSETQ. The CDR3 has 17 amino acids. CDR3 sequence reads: CASSPERTGLLSYEQYF. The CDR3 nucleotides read TGCGCCAGCAGCCCGGAACGCACAGGGCTCCTCTCCTACGAGCAGTACTTC.

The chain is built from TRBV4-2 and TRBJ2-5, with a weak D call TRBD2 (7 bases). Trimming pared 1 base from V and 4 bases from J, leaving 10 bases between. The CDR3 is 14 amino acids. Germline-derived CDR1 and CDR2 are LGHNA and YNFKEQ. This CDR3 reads CASSQGGGGETQYF. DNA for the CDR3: TGTGCCAGCAGCCAAGGGGGAGGGGGAGAGACCCAGTACTTC.

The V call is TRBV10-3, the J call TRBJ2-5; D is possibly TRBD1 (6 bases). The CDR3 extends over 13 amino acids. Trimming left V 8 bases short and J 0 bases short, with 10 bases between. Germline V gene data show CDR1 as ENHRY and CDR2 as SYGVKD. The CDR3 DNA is TGTGCCATCTCAGGGGCGAACCAAGAGACCCAGTACTTC. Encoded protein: CAISGANQETQYF.

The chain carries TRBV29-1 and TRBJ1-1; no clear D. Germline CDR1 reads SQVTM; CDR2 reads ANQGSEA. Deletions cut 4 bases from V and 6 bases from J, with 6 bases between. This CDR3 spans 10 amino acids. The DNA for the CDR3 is TGCAGCGTTGCTTACTCTGAAGCTTTCTTT. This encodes CSVAYSEAFF.